Below are 24 T cell receptor beta chains sequenced from a single sample in a study of tumor-infiltrating lymphocytes in primary liver carcinoma. A constant-region primer served to make TCR beta cDNA from roughly 540 ng total RNA. Libraries covering TCR beta were generated through three nested multiplex PCR rounds (using a slightly modified ARM-PCR). Rounds one and two of PCR, each of 10 cycles, were primed with TRBV1-TRBV30 forward primers and a C-beta reverse primer. A single record per CDR3 protein comes from TCRdb applying MiXCR to the multiplex PCR reads. This table has about 210,000 distinct CDR3 sequences, 85% appearing once. From roughly 20-30 mg of unsorted bulk tissue, DNA and RNA were co-extracted together. Input material: tumor tissue from primary liver carcinoma. The source is a man aged 40-49 years with primary liver carcinoma and hepatitis B virus infection.

Concerning this clonotype itself: The junction departs from the called germline gene at one end, perhaps through a read error. In DNA form, the CDR3 reads TGTGCCAGTAGCACAGACCCGGACACCGGGGAGCTGATTTTT. It yields the protein CASSTDPDTGELIF. The chain links TRBV11-2 to TRBJ2-2, with D possibly called TRBD1 or TRBD2 (5 bases each). This CDR3 spans 14 amino acids. The germline CDR1 and CDR2 sequences are SGHAT and FQNNGV.

About this clonotype: A read error may account for a junction end that differs from germline. This chain joins TRBV5-4 and TRBJ2-7; 7 bases are shared with TRBD2. Germline CDR1 reads SGHNT; CDR2 reads YYREEE (reference sequence). The CDR3 sequence is 14 residues long. As DNA, the CDR3 is TGCGCCAGCATTATGGCGGGAGTTGGCTACGAGCAGTACTTC. Translating it yields CASIMAGVGYEQYF.

This clonotype came up once. One end of the junction does not line up with germline, which may come from a read error. The chain combines TRBV4-1 with TRBJ2-1, with 7 bases matching TRBD1. The CDR3 covers 16 residues. Germline loops: CDR1 MGHRA, CDR2 YSYEKL. The CDR3 bases are TGCGTCAGCAGCCAAGAGGCAGCGACAGGGTACAATGAGCAGTTCTTC. It codes for CVSSQEAATGYNEQFF.

Turning to this clonotype: At one boundary the junction diverges from the germline segment, which might be a read error. The chain joins TRBV11-1 to TRBJ2-1, with TRBD2 as a possible D gene (5 bases). From germline, CDR1 is SGHAT and CDR2 FQDESV (reference sequence). This CDR3 has 13 residues. DNA for the CDR3: TGTGCCGGGAGCGTTGGCCTGAACAATGAGAAGTTCTTC. Translated, it gives CAGSVGLNNEKFF.

A remark on this clonotype: Given the absence of the conserved phenylalanine or tryptophan at the CDR3 end, a read error is likely. The genes are TRBV24-1 and TRBJ2-3; D remains ambiguous. Germline V CDR1 and CDR2: KGHDR, SFDVKD. With 8 bases removed from V and 2 bases from J, the gap between germline ends came to 7 bases. The CDR3 runs to 12 residues. The CDR3 nucleotides are TGTGCCACCACTTGGGCCACAGATACGCAGTATTGT. Its translation: CATTWATDTQYC.

This clonotype was counted between two and nine times. Relative to the germline gene, one junction end is altered; a read error may explain this. V usage is TRBV6-2 or TRBV6-3 and J usage is TRBJ1-2, with D possibly TRBD1 on 5 matching bases. This CDR3 comprises 15 residues. Germline assignment: CDR1 MNHEY and CDR2 SVGEGT. DNA of the CDR3: TGTGCCAGCAGTTCGCCCAGGGACCCGGTTTATGACTACACCTTC. It yields the protein CASSSPRDPVYDYTF.

A note on this clonotype: A much more abundant neighbour one base away suggests this may be a read error. V is TRBV29-1 and J is TRBJ2-2; D uncertain. Germline V gene sequence: CDR1 SQVTM, CDR2 ANQGSEA. This CDR3 region has 13 residues. The CDR3 spells CSVVGSNSGELFF. DNA of the CDR3: TGCAGCGTTGTTGGCAGTAACAGCGGGGAGCTGTTTTTT.

Comments on this clonotype: Relative to the germline gene, one junction end is altered; a read error may explain this. The gene calls are TRBV6-2 or TRBV6-3 and TRBJ1-5; D is ambiguous. The germline CDR1 and CDR2 sequences are MNHEY and SVGEGT. The CDR3 covers 14 residues. The CDR3 DNA reads TGTGCTAGCAGTGCCCGCCGGAGTGATCAGCCCCAGCATTTT. It encodes CASSARRSDQPQHF.

The chain combines TRBV11-1 with TRBJ1-6; D is perhaps TRBD1 (5 bases). The CDR3 is 13 amino acids. CDR1 is SGHAT and CDR2 is FQDESV in the germline V gene (reference sequence). The V end was cut by 5 bases, the J end by 13 bases, with 15 bases between. The CDR3 sequence is CASSLTVVSPLHF. DNA of the CDR3: TGTGCCAGCAGCCTGACAGTGGTTTCGCCCCTCCACTTT.

This clonotype has only one observation. This likely comes from a read error, as the CDR3 has no conserved phenylalanine or tryptophan at its end. No DNA is shown, since the ends of the CDR3 on it are uncertain; the CDR3 is the one TCRdb lists. This sequence joins TRBV29-1 and TRBJ2-3; the table assigns TRBD2, which was not confirmed against the DNA. The CDR3 length equals 19 residues, ends included. Germline assignment: CDR1 SQVTM and CDR2 ANQGSEA. CDR3 sequence reads: CSVVGTLAGGGSIADTQYY.

The chain uses TRBV11-2 and TRBJ2-3; no clear D gene. The V gene lost 6 bases and the J gene lost 7 bases, with 17 bases spanning the gap. This CDR3 is 14 amino acids long. The germline CDR1 and CDR2 sequences are SGHAT and FQNNGV. The CDR3 DNA reads as TGTGCCAGCAGGCCCCCGAGCCGGGCAAATACGCAGTATTTT. Translated: CASRPPSRANTQYF.

The CDR3, as DNA: TGTGCCAGCAAAGCGGGAGGCCCCAGCTCCACCTACGAGCAGTACTTC. Translated: CASKAGGPSSTYEQYF. The chain carries TRBV6-2 or TRBV6-3 and TRBJ2-7; 9 bases fit TRBD2. The CDR3 extends over 16 amino acids. Germline-derived CDR1 and CDR2 are MNHEY and SVGEGT. Losses at the gene ends were 7 bases for V and 2 bases for J; bases not matched to a gene: 12.

The V gene is TRBV6-1, the J gene TRBJ2-5; 10 nucleotides line up with TRBD2. From germline, CDR1 is MNHNS and CDR2 SASEGT. The CDR3 is 17 residues long. The CDR3 sequence is CGRTLAGGPMDRVTQYF. The CDR3 bases are TGTGGCAGGACCTTAGCGGGAGGCCCGATGGACCGCGTCACACAGTACTTC.

In the case of this clonotype: The conserved final phenylalanine or tryptophan is absent from the CDR3, which likely points to a read error. The gene calls are TRBV29-1 and TRBJ1-2; D possibly corresponds to TRBD1 (5 bases). The CDR3 contains 14 residues. Germline V gene sequence: CDR1 SQVTM, CDR2 ANQGSEA. Between the trimmed V and J ends, which lost 6 bases and 4 bases, there was a span of 18 bases. The CDR3 bases are TGCAGCGTCAAGTTTGGACAATTGATCTATGGCTACACCTAC. Translated: CSVKFGQLIYGYTY.

The chain carries TRBV11-1 and TRBJ1-6; D is uncertain. CDR1 is SGHAT and CDR2 is FQDESV in the germline V gene (reference sequence). This CDR3 has 13 amino acids. V was clipped by 5 bases and J by 9 bases, with 11 bases between them. CDR3 region: CASSRIPISPLHF. The CDR3, as DNA: TGTGCCAGCAGCCGGATACCGATTTCACCCCTCCACTTT.

The chain has TRBV11-3 and TRBJ2-1; tentative D call: TRBD2 (7 bases). Trimming pared 4 bases from V and 9 bases from J, leaving 25 bases between. Germline V CDR1 and CDR2: SGHNT, YENEEA. The CDR3 is 17 residues long. The DNA of the CDR3 is TGTGCCAGCAGCTCCCGGGGGGCGCGAACCATGGGCATTGAGCAGTTCTTC. Translation: CASSSRGARTMGIEQFF.

This clonotype occurred a few times. Since a much larger clone is just one base distant, this may be a read error. The chain has TRBV11-2 and TRBJ1-6; D is unresolved. Germline V lookup: CDR1 SGHAT, CDR2 FQNNGV. With 7 bases removed from V and 0 bases from J, the gap between germline ends came to 16 bases. The CDR3 extends over 17 amino acids. The CDR3 protein is CASIFGGMSSYNSPLHF. CDR3 in DNA: TGTGCCAGCATCTTTGGCGGGATGAGCTCCTATAATTCACCCCTCCACTTT.

The chain combines TRBV6-5 with TRBJ1-4; D call uncertain. V was shortened by 0 bases and J by 15 bases, with 26 bases between the two germline ends. This CDR3 is built from 17 residues. Germline CDR1 reads MNHEY; CDR2 reads SVGAGI. CDR3 in DNA: TGTGCCAGCAGTTACTCGACCGGGCGTGCAACTAATGAAAATGTGTTTTTT. Its protein is CASSYSTGRATNENVFF.

Remarks on this clonotype: Sequence at one end of the junction differs from germline and may be a read error. This sequence joins TRBV19 and TRBJ1-1, with TRBD1 as a possible D gene (6 bases). Germline V lookup: CDR1 LNHDA, CDR2 SQIVND (reference sequence). The CDR3 has 14 amino acids. CDR3 in DNA: TGTGTCAGTAGTATCTGGGGGCTGGACACTGAACCTTTCTTT. This codes for CVSSIWGLDTEPFF.

As for this clonotype: One end of the junction is discordant with germline, which a read error may explain. This chain uses TRBV11-2 with TRBJ2-5; TRBD2 might be the D (5 bases). The CDR3 consists of 15 residues. Germline CDR1 and CDR2: SGHAT and FQNNGV. The chain's CDR3 is CTNSRWTGPAETQYF. CDR3 coding DNA: TGTACCAACAGTCGTTGGACTGGTCCCGCGGAGACACAGTACTTC.

This clonotype has just one count. A single base separates this from a much larger clone, so it may be a read error. Since the CDR3 does not end with the conserved phenylalanine or tryptophan, this likely comes from a read error. The chain employs TRBV28 and TRBJ1-2; no definite D call. Trimming left V 8 bases short and J 4 bases short, with 11 bases between. This CDR3 contains 12 residues. Per germline, CDR1 MDHEN and CDR2 SYDVKM. CDR3 sequence: CASRRAAYGYTS. Here the CDR3 DNA reads TGTGCCAGCCGCCGGGCGGCCTATGGCTACACCTCC.

To note about this clonotype: One end of the junction varies from germline; a read error may be responsible. J is TRBJ1-6 and V is TRBV6-6, with D unresolved. The germline V gene encodes CDR1 MNHNY and CDR2 SVGAGI (reference sequence). The CDR3 length is 15 residues. CDR3 in DNA: TGTGCCAACAGTTACGCCGGTGGGTCTAATTCACCCCTCCACTTT. Translation: CANSYAGGSNSPLHF.

This chain connects TRBV10-2 to TRBJ2-7; TRBD1 matches 9 bases. CDR1 is WSHSY and CDR2 is SAAADI in the germline V gene. The CDR3 has 15 residues. DNA of the CDR3: TGCTTCAGCAGTGACCCGGGACAGGGCTTATACGAGCAGTACTTC. Protein sequence: CFSSDPGQGLYEQYF.

Comment on this clonotype: An end of the junction differs from the germline gene, which may be a read error. The chain combines TRBV4-3 with TRBJ2-1; 7 nucleotides agree with TRBD2. The CDR3 is 13 residues long. Germline CDR1 and CDR2: LGHNA and YSLEER. The CDR3 DNA follows: TGCGCCGGCAGCCAAGAGGCGGGGGACGAGCAGTTCTTC. Its translation is CAGSQEAGDEQFF.